The 25 T cell receptor beta chains presented below share a single source sample, sequenced in a study of T cell repertoires in cytomegalovirus infection. Each CDR3 protein gets one entry after TCRdb re-called the reads with MiXCR. This sample has about 920,000 distinct CDR3 sequences, with 31% found just once. The antigens for these receptors are not known. The sequencing used cultured CD8+ T cells from PBMCs, collected from culture after CMV antigen stimulation. The receptors come from a human donor in good health (CMV status not recorded). Some clones in this sample may be carry-over from other donors' samples.

The chain combines TRBV27 with TRBJ1-4; D uncertain. The CDR3 totals 16 residues. The germline CDR1 and CDR2 sequences are MNHEY and SMNVEV (reference sequence). V lost 5 bases and J 4 bases, leaving 17 bases between the germline ends. The CDR3 nucleotides are TGTGCCAGCAGTAGTCATTTCGGGGTACTTAATGAAAAACTGTTTTTT. Translating gives CASSSHFGVLNEKLFF.

CDR3 sequence: CASSLSQGGTNEKLFF. In DNA form, the CDR3 reads TGTGCCAGCAGCCTATCGCAGGGGGGGACGAATGAAAAACTGTTTTTT. The chain employs TRBV5-5 and TRBJ1-4, with 7 bases fitting TRBD1. Germline V gene data show CDR1 as SGHKS and CDR2 as YYEKEE (reference sequence). CDR3 length equals 16 residues. V trimming: 4 bases; J trimming: 5 bases; junction bases outside the gene matches: 11.

There are a few counts of this clonotype. The chain combines TRBV6-1 with TRBJ1-5; D uncertain. With 2 bases removed from V and 6 bases from J, the gap between germline ends came to 20 bases. CDR3 length: 17 residues. CDR1 and CDR2 (germline): MNHNS, SASEGT. As DNA, the CDR3 is TGTGCCAGCAGTGAAAGACGTAGTATGGCAGTTATTCAGCCCCAGCATTTT. Translation gives CASSERRSMAVIQPQHF.

The gene calls are TRBV6-8 and TRBJ2-7; a weak D match, TRBD1 (5 bases). The CDR3 totals 14 residues. V was pared by 4 bases and J by 0 bases, with 10 bases between. The germline V gene encodes CDR1 MNHGY and CDR2 SAAAGT. The CDR3 reads CASSWTFSSYEQYV. The CDR3, as DNA: TGTGCCAGCAGTTGGACATTCAGCTCCTACGAGCAGTACGTC.

Many counts were recorded for this clonotype. CDR3 residues: CASSEGGSGGDAEFF. As DNA, the CDR3 is TGTGCCAGCAGTGAAGGTGGTAGCGGGGGGGATGCCGAGTTCTTC. This rearrangement joins TRBV6-1 to TRBJ2-1, with 11 bases lining up with TRBD2. The CDR3 has 15 residues. CDR1 is MNHNS, CDR2 SASEGT, per germline. V shed 1 base, J shed 14 bases, and the junction held 10 bases outside the gene matches.

This clonotype appeared a single time. The chain joins TRBV6-2 or TRBV6-3 to TRBJ2-1; 14 nucleotides agree with TRBD2. V was clipped by 2 bases and J by 0 bases; unmatched bases: 6. CDR3 size: 19 residues. Germline V gene data show CDR1 as MNHEY and CDR2 as SVGEGT. CDR3 in amino acids: CASSYMTSGGAGSYNEQFF. The CDR3 coding sequence is TGTGCCAGCAGTTACATGACTAGCGGGGGGGCCGGCTCCTACAATGAGCAGTTCTTC.

The chain carries TRBV7-2 and TRBJ2-1; the match to TRBD2 covers 8 bases. This CDR3 is 13 amino acids long. Germline assignment: CDR1 SGHTA and CDR2 FQGNSA. CDR3 sequence: CACGGGLYNEQFF. The DNA for the CDR3 is TGTGCGTGCGGCGGGGGGCTCTACAATGAGCAGTTCTTC.

In its sample, this clonotype was seen many times. The chain links TRBV28 to TRBJ2-7; 7 bases agree with TRBD1. Germline V lookup: CDR1 MDHEN, CDR2 SYDVKM. With 5 bases clipped from V and 5 bases from J, the junction kept 6 bases outside the gene matches. The CDR3 loop spans 13 amino acids. The DNA for the CDR3 is TGTGCCAGCAGTCTAACAGGGGTCCACGAGCAGTACGTC. Translation gives CASSLTGVHEQYV.

V gene TRBV6-5 combines with J gene TRBJ2-3; possible D gene TRBD2, 7 bases. Germline loops: CDR1 MNHEY, CDR2 SVGAGI. The CDR3 extends over 15 amino acids. V dropped 2 bases and J dropped 1 base, with 10 bases sitting between them. CDR3: CASSYKGGGTDTQYF. The CDR3 DNA reads as TGTGCCAGCAGTTACAAGGGGGGGGGCACAGATACGCAGTATTTT.

This clonotype was counted between two and nine times. The rearrangement uses TRBV7-8 and TRBJ1-3; D may be TRBD1 (6 bases). Looked up from germline, CDR1 is SGHVS and CDR2 is FQNEAQ. V was cut by 0 bases and J by 0 bases, with 12 bases left in between. This CDR3 contains 17 residues. In nucleotides, the CDR3 is TGTGCCAGCAGCTTAGCGCACAGGGCTTACTCTGGAAACACCATATATTTT. Translated: CASSLAHRAYSGNTIYF.

The chain couples TRBV6-5 to TRBJ2-1; D possibly uses TRBD1 or TRBD2 (5 bases each). The CDR3 totals 16 residues. Trimming removed 0 bases from V and 2 bases from J, with 11 bases in between. Per the germline V gene, CDR1 is MNHEY and CDR2 is SVGAGI. In nucleotides, the CDR3 is TGTGCCAGCAGTTACTCGATGTTGGGGGCCTACAATGAGCAGTTCTTC. The encoded protein is CASSYSMLGAYNEQFF.

The chain is built from TRBV7-9 and TRBJ1-5, with D unresolved. Looked up from germline, CDR1 is SEHNR and CDR2 is FQNEAQ (reference sequence). The length of the CDR3 is 12 residues. Trimming took 0 bases from V and 7 from J, leaving 4 bases between them. CDR3 region: CASSLASQPQHF. CDR3 sequence (DNA): TGTGCCAGCAGCTTAGCTTCCCAGCCCCAGCATTTT.

This chain links TRBV5-1 with TRBJ2-6, with 7 bases matching TRBD1. V dropped 4 bases and J dropped 4; count of bases not matched to a gene: 8. Looked up from germline, CDR1 is SGHRS and CDR2 is YFSETQ. The CDR3 contains 16 residues. The CDR3 reads CASSPKTGSGANVLTF. The CDR3 DNA sequence: TGCGCCAGCAGCCCGAAGACAGGGTCCGGGGCCAACGTCCTGACTTTC. The full variable domain, in which reference TRBV5-1 and TRBJ2-6 provide the parts outside the CDR3, is KAGVTQTPRYLIKTRGQQVTLSCSPISGHRSVSWYQQTPGQGLQFLFEYFSETQRNKGNFPGRFSGRQFSNSRSEMNVSTLELGDSALYLCASSPKTGSGANVLTFGAGSRLTVL.

The sample holds many counts of this clonotype. V and J are TRBV7-6 and TRBJ1-5; no firm D call. The CDR3 consists of 13 residues. V lost 5 bases, J lost 3 bases, and 8 bases lay in between. Germline V gene sequence: CDR1 SGHVS, CDR2 FNYEAQ. The CDR3 sequence is CASSEEPNQPQHF. CDR3 DNA sequence: TGTGCCAGCAGCGAGGAACCCAATCAGCCCCAGCATTTT.

The J gene is TRBJ1-2, the V gene TRBV4-1; D is ambiguous. The V gene's germline CDR1 is MGHRA and CDR2 YSYEKL. CDR3 length: 16 amino acids. V gave up 0 bases and J gave up 0 bases, with 11 bases separating them. This chain's CDR3 is CASSQDLGSSNYGYTF. The DNA of the CDR3 is TGCGCCAGCAGCCAAGATCTTGGAAGTTCTAACTATGGCTACACCTTC.

This clonotype was seen at least ten times. This chain links TRBV7-2 with TRBJ1-1; 8 nucleotides align to TRBD1. The length of the CDR3 is 18 residues. Germline loops: CDR1 SGHTA, CDR2 FQGNSA. Trimming took 6 bases from V and 4 from J; bases not matched to a gene: 19. DNA of the CDR3: TGTGCCAGCAGTTTCCCCCGGGACAGGATCCCACGGGGCACTGAAGCTTTCTTT. It yields the protein CASSFPRDRIPRGTEAFF.

This clonotype was detected a few times. The chain employs TRBV23-1 and TRBJ2-7; unclear D gene. TRBV23-1 is recorded as an ORF, its role being uncertain. The CDR3 is 12 residues long. Trimming pared 4 bases from V and 7 bases from J, leaving 11 bases between. CDR3 sequence: CASSRSRPEQYV. CDR3 sequence (DNA): TGCGCCAGCAGTCGCTCCCGGCCGGAGCAGTACGTC.

This clonotype has a handful of counts. The rearrangement uses TRBV12-3 or TRBV12-4 and TRBJ2-1; 8 nucleotides match TRBD1. With 4 bases clipped from V and 10 bases from J, the junction kept 3 bases outside the gene matches. This CDR3 region has 12 residues. CDR3 sequence: CASSWDRREQFF. In DNA form, the CDR3 reads TGTGCCAGCAGTTGGGACAGGCGCGAGCAGTTCTTC.

In this sample, this clonotype turned up a few times. The chain combines TRBV12-3 or TRBV12-4 with TRBJ1-4, with 8 bases aligning to TRBD1. V was pared by 5 bases and J by 5 bases, with 7 bases of the junction left unmatched. CDR3 length equals 15 residues. The CDR3 is CASSPWDRINEKLFF. CDR3 nucleotide sequence: TGTGCCAGCAGTCCCTGGGACAGGATAAATGAAAAACTGTTTTTT.

The chain is built from TRBV20-1 and TRBJ2-2, with D maybe TRBD1 (6 bases). The V and J ends lost 4 bases and 5 bases respectively, with 11 bases between them. This CDR3 spans 13 amino acids. Germline CDR1 and CDR2: DFQATT and SNEGSKA (reference sequence). This chain's CDR3 is CSANQGWTGELFF. DNA of the CDR3: TGCAGTGCTAATCAGGGGTGGACCGGGGAGCTGTTTTTT.

This clonotype was observed a handful of times. The chain links TRBV9 to TRBJ2-3; no definite D call. V was trimmed by 3 bases and J by 1 base, leaving 12 bases between them. The CDR3 runs 15 residues. Germline CDR1 is SGDLS and CDR2 is YYNGEE. CDR3 amino acids: CASSAGVKGTDTQYF. The CDR3 nucleotides are TGTGCCAGCAGCGCCGGCGTTAAGGGCACAGATACGCAGTATTTT.

This clonotype was observed a handful of times. The J gene is TRBJ1-5, the V gene TRBV6-1, with 8 bases matching TRBD1. This CDR3 comprises 17 residues. Germline V gene sequence: CDR1 MNHNS, CDR2 SASEGT. The ends lost 6 bases at V and 1 base at J; junction bases unmatched: 11. The CDR3 nucleotides read TGTGCCAGCAGCCCGAAGGAGACAGGGGTAAGCAATCAGCCCCAGCATTTT. It yields the protein CASSPKETGVSNQPQHF.

This clonotype was seen a handful of times. The V gene is TRBV28, the J gene TRBJ2-1, with 14 bases that match TRBD2. Trimming removed 6 bases from V and 2 bases from J; junction bases left unmatched: 15. The CDR3 extends over 20 amino acids. Germline V lookup: CDR1 MDHEN, CDR2 SYDVKM. CDR3 DNA sequence: TGTGCCAGCAGGACCCCCATGGTGACTAGCGGGGGGGGGGCCTACAATGAGCAGTTCTTC. The encoded protein is CASRTPMVTSGGGAYNEQFF.

In DNA, the CDR3 is TGTGCCCGACAATTTCAGGGGGCCAACGTCCTGACTTTC. Its protein product is CARQFQGANVLTF. V gene TRBV7-9 combines with J gene TRBJ2-6; no firm D call. Trimming left V 11 bases short and J 4 bases short, with 12 bases between. The germline CDR1 and CDR2 sequences are SEHNR and FQNEAQ (reference sequence). The CDR3 spans 13 residues.

CDR3 region: CASSLGGTGQFF. CDR3 DNA sequence: TGTGCCAGCAGCTTGGGTGGGACAGGACAGTTCTTC. The chain is built from TRBV5-8 and TRBJ2-1; TRBD1 matches at 8 bases. Germline loops: CDR1 SGHTS, CDR2 YDEGEE. CDR3 length: 12 residues. V lost 0 bases, J lost 13 bases, and 3 bases stayed unmatched. Using reference TRBV5-8 and TRBJ2-1 for the parts outside the CDR3, the full variable domain is EAGVTQSPTHLIKTRGQQATLRCSPISGHTSVYWYQQALGLGLQFLLWYDEGEERNRGNFPPRFSGRQFPNYSSELNVNALELEDSALYLCASSLGGTGQFFGPGTRLTVL.